The 7 T cell receptor beta chains below all came from one sample that was sequenced in a study of human T cells and chemical hapten exposure. Stated time point: pre-sensitization, week 0. Treatment specified: therapeutic diphenylcyclopropenone sensitization with weekly scalp DPC. TCRdb reprocessed the RACE reads via MiXCR and lists one record per CDR3 protein. The sample holds more than 300,000 distinct CDR3 sequences, approximately 5% seen once. The starting material was whole blood, obtained in connection with sensitization to the hapten diphenylcyclopropenone (DPC). The receptor set was obtained from a woman in her forties or fifties with alopecia areata. Some clones in this sample may be carry-over from other donors' samples.

This clonotype was counted at least ten times. The rearrangement links TRBV7-9 to TRBJ2-3; D unresolved. Germline CDR1 is SEHNR and CDR2 is FQNEAQ (reference sequence). Between the trimmed V and J ends, which lost 2 bases and 2 bases, there was a span of 8 bases. The CDR3 is 14 amino acids. CDR3 amino acids: CASSLSHPTDTQYF. CDR3 sequence (DNA): TGTGCCAGCAGCTTAAGTCACCCCACAGATACGCAGTATTTT.

This clonotype was seen more than once but under ten times. This chain connects TRBV14 to TRBJ1-1; no clear D. CDR3 length equals 14 residues. V lost 7 bases, J lost 5 bases, and 17 bases lay in between. Germline V gene sequence: CDR1 SGHDN, CDR2 FVKESK. The CDR3 sequence: CASNHGGGRTEAFF. DNA for the CDR3: TGTGCCAGCAATCACGGTGGTGGGAGGACTGAAGCTTTCTTT.

The genes are TRBV27 and TRBJ1-1; no clear D gene. Germline V gene lookup returns CDR1 MNHEY and CDR2 SMNVEV (reference sequence). CDR3 length: 13 amino acids. The V and J ends lost 3 bases and 4 bases respectively, with 9 bases between them. The CDR3 reads CASSFGGFTEAFF. CDR3 coding DNA: TGTGCCAGCAGTTTTGGCGGATTCACTGAAGCTTTCTTT.

This chain joins TRBV29-1 and TRBJ1-2, with a tentative D call TRBD1 (5 bases). CDR1 and CDR2 from the germline V gene are SQVTM and ANQGSEA. Trimming removed 3 bases at V and 5 bases at J, with 10 bases between. CDR3 length: 12 amino acids. CDR3: CSVEQGSYGYTF. The DNA for the CDR3 is TGCAGCGTTGAGCAGGGTTCTTATGGCTACACCTTC. Filled out from reference TRBV29-1 and TRBJ1-2, the complete variable domain reads SAVISQKPSRDICQRGTSLTIQCQVDSQVTMMFWYRQQPGQSLTLIATANQGSEATYESGFVIDKFPISRPNLTFSTLTVSNMSPEDSSIYLCSVEQGSYGYTFGSGTRLTVV.

This clonotype has a handful of counts. The rearrangement uses TRBV12-3 or TRBV12-4 and TRBJ2-1, with 9 nucleotides matching TRBD2. This CDR3 is 16 amino acids long. J gave up 4 bases and V 3 bases, and 7 bases lay outside the gene matches. The DNA of the CDR3 is TGTGCCAGCAGTTTTACCGGTAGCGGGAGTTACAATGAGCAGTTCTTC. This sequence encodes CASSFTGSGSYNEQFF.

In its sample, this clonotype was seen many times. V and J are TRBV12-3 or TRBV12-4 and TRBJ1-5; TRBD1 agrees at 7 bases. Trimming took 4 bases from V and 7 from J; bases not matched to a gene: 7. CDR3 length: 14 amino acids. CDR3 protein: CASSSQTGRQPQHF. CDR3 DNA sequence: TGTGCCAGCAGTTCCCAGACAGGGAGACAGCCCCAGCATTTT.

Many counts were recorded for this clonotype. This sequence joins TRBV10-3 and TRBJ2-3; no reliable D call. The germline CDR1 and CDR2 sequences are ENHRY and SYGVKD. CDR3 length: 13 amino acids. V lost 6 bases and J lost 0, with 7 bases in between. The CDR3 nucleotides are TGTGCCATCAGCCAGACTAGCACAGATACGCAGTATTTT. It yields the protein CAISQTSTDTQYF.